What follows describes a single TCR beta chain. No antigen is known for it. This sample is drawn from a study of vaccination and CD4 T cells after COVID-19. The treatment: roughly nine-day PBMC culture with coronavirus spike peptide pools or control peptides (ViraFEST assay). It was with about 10 IU/ml IL-2 and roughly 9.4 ug/ml peptide pools that 1.5 million to 2.5 million PBMCs per well were cultured. Both day 3 and day 7 involved replacing half of the medium with fresh IL-2 medium. Oncomine TCR Beta short-read sequencing was applied to DNA from cultured CD4+ T cells. TCRdb recomputed calls from the PCR reads with MiXCR, one row per CDR3 protein. The table lists over 15,000 distinct CDR3 sequences, around 56% of them singletons. The clonotype comes from a human donor who had recovered from COVID-19. Material for sequencing was CD4+ T cells from blood, cultured in vitro.

The chain's CDR3 is CASSFGVGETQYF. In DNA form, the CDR3 reads TGTGCCAGCAGTTTTGGGGTTGGCGAGACCCAGTACTTC. V usage is TRBV27 and J usage is TRBJ2-5; D gene uncertain. Germline loops: CDR1 MNHEY, CDR2 SMNVEV (reference sequence). V shed 3 bases and J shed 5 bases, with 10 bases lying between them. The CDR3 spans 13 residues.